This passage covers 26 T cell receptor beta chains from one sample sequenced in a study of cytomegalovirus exposure and HLA in healthy donors. The PCR contained 60 Vbeta and 13 Jbeta primers. TCRdb keeps only in-frame clones here, not all; method: immunoSEQ multiplex PCR. Seen here are some 220,000 clones, roughly 84% observed once, and the top ten hold roughly 0.22%. The sequenced material came from PBMCs. These receptor sequences come from a girl aged 2 to 10 in good health and CMV-seronegative.

The chain has TRBV27 and TRBJ2-1; 10 bases align to TRBD2. The germline V gene has CDR1 MNHEY and CDR2 SMNVEV (reference sequence). This CDR3 is 12 amino acids long. The J segment lost 13 bases and the V segment lost 4 bases, leaving 4 bases of the junction unmatched. The DNA of the CDR3 is TGTGCCAGCAGTTCCATAGCGGGAGGCCAGTTCTTC. This codes for CASSSIAGGQFF.

This chain joins TRBV6-6 and TRBJ2-1, with D possibly TRBD2 on 6 matching bases. CDR1 is MNHNY, CDR2 SVGAGI, per germline (reference sequence). The CDR3 has 14 residues. Trimming removed 5 bases at V and 0 bases at J, with 8 bases between. The CDR3 here is CASSLAPSYNEQFF. Written as DNA, the CDR3 is TGTGCCAGCAGTCTAGCGCCCTCCTACAATGAGCAGTTCTTC.

This clone was observed once. This chain connects TRBV25-1 to TRBJ2-3; 10 bases match TRBD2. Germline V gives CDR1 MGHDK, CDR2 SYGVNS. The CDR3 extends over 16 amino acids. Trimming cost V 3 bases and J 5 bases; bases outside gene matches: 8. Here the CDR3 DNA reads TGTGCCAGCAGTGAGGTCCTAGCGGGAGTGGTAGATACGCAGTATTTT. Its translation is CASSEVLAGVVDTQYF.

The gene calls are TRBV30 and TRBJ1-2, with 8 nucleotides matching TRBD1. With V trimmed by 5 bases and J by 3 bases, 5 bases remained unmatched. Germline CDR1 is GTSNPN and CDR2 is SVGIG (reference sequence). The CDR3 has 13 residues. Here the CDR3 reads CAWQGQVDYGYTF. The CDR3, as DNA: TGTGCCTGGCAGGGACAGGTAGACTATGGCTACACCTTC.

The chain links TRBV18 to TRBJ2-3; a weak D match, TRBD1 (6 bases). The CDR3 length is 16 residues. Trimming shortened V by 3 bases and J by 2 bases, and 15 bases separated the two germline ends. The germline CDR1 and CDR2 sequences are KGHSH and LQKENI. CDR3 sequence: CASSPTGTHITDTQYF. The CDR3 bases are TGTGCCAGCTCACCGACCGGGACACATATCACAGATACGCAGTATTTT.

The CDR3 sequence is CASRPTRLTGQSTGELFF. The CDR3 region has the DNA TGCGCCAGCAGACCTACACGCCTGACAGGGCAATCCACCGGGGAGCTGTTTTTT. The chain combines TRBV23-1 with TRBJ2-2, with TRBD1 matching 7 bases. TRBV23-1 is annotated as an ORF whose role is uncertain. The V segment lost 6 bases and the J segment 4 bases; nucleotides outside the gene matches: 17. CDR3 length equals 18 residues.

The chain employs TRBV6-5 and TRBJ2-5, with TRBD2 as a possible D gene (6 bases). V gave up 2 bases and J gave up 5 bases, with 6 bases separating them. Germline assignment: CDR1 MNHEY and CDR2 SVGAGI. The CDR3 has 12 amino acids. The CDR3 nucleotides are TGTGCCAGCAGTTACGGGGGGGAGACCCAGTACTTC. This gives the protein CASSYGGETQYF.

The chain recombines TRBV14 with TRBJ2-1; TRBD2 aligns across 7 bases. Germline V lookup: CDR1 SGHDN, CDR2 FVKESK. CDR3 length equals 15 residues. The J segment lost 5 bases and the V segment lost 7 bases, leaving 11 bases of the junction unmatched. The CDR3 coding sequence is TGTGCCAGCATGCCAGCGGGACGTAAGCACAATGAGCAGTTCTTC. Translating gives CASMPAGRKHNEQFF.

This chain uses TRBV4-2 with TRBJ1-1; D is uncertain. V shed 1 base and J shed 2 bases, with 11 bases lying between them. This CDR3 is 15 amino acids long. The germline CDR1 and CDR2 sequences are LGHNA and YNFKEQ. The CDR3 region is CASSQVAASNTEAFF. CDR3 in DNA: TGTGCCAGCAGCCAAGTAGCAGCATCTAACACTGAAGCTTTCTTT.

The sample holds one count of this clone. This chain connects TRBV23-1 to TRBJ2-7; 16 bases agree with TRBD2. TRBV23-1 is an ORF; its function is uncertain. This CDR3 comprises 18 residues. J gave up 2 bases and V 4 bases, and 8 bases lay outside the gene matches. CDR3 region: CASSPGQGTSGRAYEQYF. In DNA, the CDR3 is TGCGCCAGCAGTCCGGGACAGGGGACTAGCGGGAGGGCCTACGAGCAGTACTTC.

This chain joins TRBV6-1 and TRBJ2-1; D is unclear. V was trimmed by 4 bases and J by 2 bases, leaving 15 bases between them. CDR3 size: 16 residues. Per germline, CDR1 MNHNS and CDR2 SASEGT. The CDR3 nucleotides read TGTGCCAGCAGTGTCCTGGTAGCCGCAGCCTACAATGAGCAGTTCTTC. Encoded protein: CASSVLVAAAYNEQFF.

The V call is TRBV5-1, the J call TRBJ2-1; possible D gene TRBD2, 6 bases. V gave up 0 bases and J gave up 0 bases, with 7 bases separating them. CDR1 is SGHRS and CDR2 is YFSETQ in the germline V gene. CDR3 size: 15 residues. This CDR3 reads CASSLVSGSYNEQFF. CDR3 sequence (DNA): TGCGCCAGCAGCTTGGTTAGCGGCTCCTACAATGAGCAGTTCTTC. Together with reference TRBV5-1 and TRBJ2-1, the CDR3 gives the full variable domain: KAGVTQTPRYLIKTRGQQVTLSCSPISGHRSVSWYQQTPGQGLQFLFEYFSETQRNKGNFPGRFSGRQFSNSRSEMNVSTLELGDSALYLCASSLVSGSYNEQFFGPGTRLTVL.

The rearrangement links TRBV20-1 to TRBJ1-1; D gene unclear. Germline V gives CDR1 DFQATT, CDR2 SNEGSKA (reference sequence). V lost 6 bases and J lost 10, with 12 bases in between. The CDR3 totals 10 residues. The CDR3 loop reads CSAETLAAFF. CDR3 sequence (DNA): TGCAGTGCCGAGACACTTGCAGCTTTCTTT.

The chain carries TRBV6-5 and TRBJ2-5; 7 bases line up with TRBD1. Germline values: CDR1 MNHEY, CDR2 SVGAGI. This CDR3 contains 15 residues. V shed 7 bases and J 1 base; nucleotides not matched to a gene: 9. The CDR3 spells CASTRTGALQETQYF. The CDR3 DNA reads as TGTGCCAGCACCCGAACAGGGGCCCTCCAAGAGACCCAGTACTTC.

V gene TRBV4-1 combines with J gene TRBJ2-5, with D maybe TRBD2 (5 bases). Germline assignment: CDR1 MGHRA and CDR2 YSYEKL. CDR3 length: 15 amino acids. Trimming left V 0 bases short and J 11 bases short, with 19 bases between. CDR3 sequence: CASSQDRTVNGEQYF. CDR3 nucleotide sequence: TGCGCCAGCAGCCAAGATAGGACCGTAAACGGGGAGCAGTACTTC.

J is TRBJ2-1 and V is TRBV27; 8 nucleotides match TRBD2. The germline CDR1 and CDR2 sequences are MNHEY and SMNVEV (reference sequence). The V gene end was trimmed by 4 bases and the J gene end by 6 bases; junction bases not matched to a gene: 5. The CDR3 length is 14 residues. The CDR3 bases are TGTGCCAGCAGTTCGGGGGGGACCTTCAATGAGCAGTTCTTC. This encodes CASSSGGTFNEQFF.

This clone was picked up one time. The rearrangement links TRBV7-8 to TRBJ2-1; 7 positions agree with TRBD2. The CDR3 has 16 amino acids. J lost 9 bases, V lost 3 bases, and 14 bases had no gene match. The germline V gene has CDR1 SGHVS and CDR2 FQNEAQ. The CDR3 nucleotides read TGTGCCAGCAGCTTCTTGGCGGGAGTACGCGGCAGTGAGCAGTTCTTC. It codes for CASSFLAGVRGSEQFF. Combining the CDR3 with reference TRBV7-8 and TRBJ2-1 gives the whole variable domain GAGVSQSPRYKVAKRGQDVALRCDPISGHVSLFWYQQALGQGPEFLTYFQNEAQLDKSGLPSDRFFAERPEGSVSTLKIQRTQQEDSAVYLCASSFLAGVRGSEQFFGPGTRLTVL.

The chain combines TRBV29-1 with TRBJ1-4, with D possibly TRBD1 on 5 matching bases. The CDR3 is 14 residues long. Trimming left V 7 bases short and J 3 bases short, with 15 bases between. CDR1 is SQVTM, CDR2 ANQGSEA, per germline. The CDR3 nucleotides are TGCAGCGCTATGTCGGGGGGGTCTAATGAAAAACTGTTTTTT. It yields the protein CSAMSGGSNEKLFF. Full variable domain (outside the CDR3, taken from reference TRBV29-1 and TRBJ1-4): SAVISQKPSRDICQRGTSLTIQCQVDSQVTMMFWYRQQPGQSLTLIATANQGSEATYESGFVIDKFPISRPNLTFSTLTVSNMSPEDSSIYLCSAMSGGSNEKLFFGSGTQLSVL.

The chain employs TRBV18 and TRBJ1-2; D is possibly TRBD1 (5 bases). Germline V gives CDR1 KGHSH, CDR2 LQKENI. V was clipped by 3 bases and J by 2 bases, with 10 bases between them. The length of the CDR3 is 14 residues. The CDR3 DNA is TGTGCCAGCTCACCGGGGGGTTTCAACTATGGCTACACCTTC. It specifies CASSPGGFNYGYTF.

The table lists this clone with a few counts. This rearrangement joins TRBV5-1 to TRBJ2-5; D unclear. The better agreement between TRBJ2-7 and the DNA end casts doubt on the J call. Germline assignment: CDR1 SGHRS and CDR2 YFSETQ. The CDR3 has 14 amino acids. CDR3 nucleotide sequence: TGCGCCAGCAGCGCGAGCAGGATCTCCTACGAGCAGTACTTC. Protein sequence: CASSASRISYEQYF.

V gene TRBV2 combines with J gene TRBJ2-7, with TRBD1 identical over 9 bases. Germline V gene data show CDR1 as SNHLY and CDR2 as FYNNEI. After removal of 6 bases from V and 4 bases from J, the junction contained 4 bases not matched to a gene. The CDR3 totals 13 residues. The DNA for the CDR3 is TGTGCCAGCAGGGGACAGGGAAGGTACGAGCAGTACTTC. Its protein is CASRGQGRYEQYF.

This chain joins TRBV12-5 and TRBJ2-3; D remains unclear. Germline V gene sequence: CDR1 LGHNT, CDR2 FRNRAP. Trimming left V 6 bases short and J 6 bases short, with 10 bases between. The CDR3 is made up of 12 amino acids. The CDR3 DNA reads as TGTGCTAGTGGGTCCCCTCGGGATACGCAGTATTTT. Translating it yields CASGSPRDTQYF.

The V and J genes are TRBV6-5 and TRBJ2-1; D remains ambiguous. The germline V and J ends were trimmed by 4 bases and 5 bases, with 9 bases remaining between them. CDR3 length: 13 amino acids. Germline V gives CDR1 MNHEY, CDR2 SVGAGI. In nucleotides, the CDR3 is TGTGCCAGCAGTTTGTCCAGAAACAATGAGCAGTTCTTC. Amino acids: CASSLSRNNEQFF.

The CDR3 loop is CATSREGQYNEQFF. DNA for the CDR3: TGTGCCACCAGCAGAGAGGGACAGTACAATGAGCAGTTCTTC. The rearrangement links TRBV15 to TRBJ2-1; 7 nucleotides align to TRBD1. Germline V lookup: CDR1 LNHNV, CDR2 YYDKDF (reference sequence). CDR3 size: 14 residues. V dropped 0 bases and J dropped 4; count of bases not matched to a gene: 0.

This clone was counted once. The chain uses TRBV5-1 and TRBJ2-7; maybe TRBD2 (5 bases). Trimming pared 6 bases from V and 7 bases from J, leaving 14 bases between. This CDR3 has 12 amino acids. The germline CDR1 and CDR2 sequences are SGHRS and YFSETQ. CDR3 sequence: CASTSGWGEQYF. CDR3 in DNA: TGCGCCAGCACCTCGGGATGGGGAGAGCAGTACTTC.

This rearrangement joins TRBV6-4 to TRBJ1-4, with TRBD1 as a possible D gene (6 bases). Trimming cost V 6 bases and J 3 bases, with 14 bases left between them. Germline assignment: CDR1 MRHNA and CDR2 SNTAGT. This CDR3 has 15 amino acids. This CDR3 is CASSPEQGSNEKLFF. The CDR3 nucleotides read TGTGCCAGCAGCCCGGAACAGGGATCTAATGAAAAACTGTTTTTT.